Reported below is one T cell receptor (beta chain). Its matching antigen is unknown. This record comes from a study of cytomegalovirus exposure and HLA in healthy donors. Study-wide background: Per a later analysis, the roughly 670 first-cohort and 100 to 150 validation repertoires shared one platform.

The study's findings and limits: According to the study, 160 or so TCR beta chains were cytomegalovirus-associated. A classifier reportedly called cytomegalovirus status with high sensitivity and specificity. First-cohort TCR clusters tended to co-occur in the 130 or so validation repertoires, a later analysis found.

Method: immunoSEQ multiplex PCR; TCRdb's copy keeps in-frame clones and lacks some. Among about 98,000 clones, 87% were seen once, and the ten largest hold roughly 4%. The clonotype was recovered from a woman in her thirties in good health and CMV-seronegative. Input material: PBMCs.

CDR3 sequence (DNA): TGCGCCAGCAGTAGAGGGGGGGAGAACACTGAAGCTTTCTTT. Its translation: CASSRGGENTEAFF. The chain joins TRBV5-1 to TRBJ1-1; TRBD1 is a possible D gene (6 bases). CDR3 length: 14 amino acids. Trimming shortened V by 5 bases and J by 1 base, and 12 bases separated the two germline ends. CDR1 and CDR2 (germline): SGHRS, YFSETQ.